This T cell receptor (beta chain) was captured in a study of cytomegalovirus exposure and HLA in healthy donors. The CDR3 runs to 13 residues. V gave up 8 bases and J gave up 7 bases; unmatched junction bases: 9. Germline values: CDR1 MNHEY, CDR2 SVGAGI. On this clone itself: Its antigen is as yet unknown.

PCR primers comprised 60 Vbeta and 13 Jbeta primers. Method: immunoSEQ multiplex PCR; TCRdb's copy keeps in-frame clones and lacks some. Here the sample spans about 160,000 clones, roughly three quarters being singletons. General study points: Later, an analysis showed that TCR beta chains associated with HLA were more clonally expanded than others that were equally common. It was assumed in the presence/absence analyses that sequencing depth was roughly uniform across donors.

The specimen was PBMCs. The receptor's source is a man younger than 35 in good health and CMV-seropositive. The gene calls are TRBV6-5 and TRBJ2-7; 9 bases line up with TRBD1. The CDR3: CASGRQGVGEQYF. DNA of the CDR3: TGTGCCAGCGGAAGACAGGGGGTGGGTGAGCAGTACTTC.